This T cell receptor beta chain was documented in a study of early T cells in non-severe SARS-CoV-2 infection. Study-level points and caveats: Matching against VDJdb likely underestimated virus-specific expansions, favoring anti-spike CD8.

CDR1 SQVTM and CDR2 ANQGSEA come from the germline V gene. V gave up 6 bases and J gave up 2 bases, with 8 bases separating them. This CDR3 region has 11 residues. TCRdb independently ran MiXCR on the 5' RACE reads; one entry per CDR3 protein. The sample has 60,000 to 65,000 distinct CDR3 sequences, approximately 13% seen once; the top ten hold 3.5% to 5.5%. This clonotype was detected a few times. The antigen remains unidentified. Sequencing was done on a sample of whole blood. This sequence was found in an adult who was a healthcare worker with PCR-confirmed SARS-CoV-2 infection or an uninfected control (not recorded which). The chain couples TRBV29-1 to TRBJ2-7; D remains ambiguous. CDR3 DNA: TGCAGCGTGCGCGCAACCTACGAGCAGTACTTC. Protein product: CSVRATYEQYF.